This T cell receptor (beta chain) came from a study of T-cell memory formation after mild COVID-19 listed by TCRdb under 2021. For the wider study: TCR sequence clusters from the two donors were found to be largely donor specific. The cohort was made up of two young adult volunteers, one female and one male, who were previously healthy. In a couple of donors, T-cell clones that expanded and contracted after mild COVID-19 were followed by sequencing TCRalpha and TCRbeta repertoires longitudinally.

This clonotype has a single count. This receptor's antigen is unknown. No much larger clone is present one base from it, and per-base qualities are unavailable. One read provides weak support. The study at large found these results: Clones contracting from day 15 to 85 had balanced CD4/CD8 phenotypes, while a second wave expanding from day 15 to 37 was biased towards CD4+. Contracting CD4+ clones turned up mainly in the CM and EM memory subsets, whereas EMRA was where CD8+ clones were enriched. The study included only a couple of mild cases, and larger cohorts that include severe cases with pre-infection samples were judged to be necessary. Some responding clones were found in pre-infection memory, which suggests that pre-existing cross-reactive memory T cells took part in the SARS-CoV-2 response. SARS-CoV-2 specificity was not confirmed for the second-wave clones peaking on day 37.

V loses 5 bases, J loses 9 bases, and the germline ends lie 9 bases apart. CDR1 and CDR2 are drawn from the germline V gene: MNHEY, SVGEGT. The CDR3 has 11 amino acids, counting the end cysteine and phenylalanine. The CDR3 DNA has 33 bases and is translated from base 1. Ficoll-Paque density gradient centrifugation was the method used to isolate PBMCs. Sequencing was carried out with an Illumina NovaSeq 6000. cDNA libraries for TCRalpha and TCRbeta were prepared by 5'RACE using constant-segment primers, with sample barcodes and unique molecular identifiers added. Trizol reagent was used to extract RNA from every sample. Libraries were amplified in two PCR steps, with a second sample barcode and Illumina TruSeq adapters added in the second step. The libraries were sequenced on an Illumina NovaSeq using 2 x 150 bp paired-end reads. The published analysis was carried out like this. Demultiplexing of reads and collapsing into UMI-guided consensus sequences were performed with migec v1.2.7. Using mixcr v2.1.11, UMI consensuses were aligned to TRA and TRB V and J templates and then assembled into clonotypes. A clonotype was counted as expanded or contracted only if both edgeR and NoisET called the change significant, with noise models trained on biological replicates. For edgeR calls, the thresholds were a false discovery rate-adjusted p below 0.01 and a log2 fold-change of 1. As an exploratory analysis of dynamics, max-normalized trajectories of the 1000 most abundant clonotypes were examined by PCA with hierarchical clustering. Separately sequenced CD4+ and CD8+ repertoires were used to assign a CD4 or CD8 phenotype to each responding clone. TCRdb handled the public reads itself, with Q25 trimming in fastp and clone calling in MiXCR, and kept productive beta chains. Rows with one shared CDR3 protein collapse into an entry with the most common genes and DNA. The V and J calls and clone size come from TCRdb's table, not from the authors' own analysis. The sample yields about 400,000 distinct CDR3 sequences; about an eighth were counted once. Of the sample, 22% falls within the top ten clones.

This chain joins TRBV6-2 or TRBV6-3 to TRBJ2-3; the D gene is possibly TRBD1 or TRBD2, each agreeing over 5 bases. The sequencing input was PBMCs or a T cell subset sorted from them (not recorded which). The TCR comes from a man aged 18 to 30 who had mild COVID-19 (a few samples of this study predate the infection). The sample titles of this study are shuffled in the database, so cell type and time point are left out; the donor was told from shared clones. The DNA sequence reads TGTGCCAGCAGTAACGGGGCCACGCAGTATTTT. Translated, this gives CASSNGATQYF.